A selection of T cell receptor delta chains follows, all from one sample in a study of gamma-delta chains in newborns, infants, children. TCRdb re-called the reads via CATT. Of around 12,000 delta-chain clones listed, 3% to 4.5% are singletons. The sequenced sample consisted of blood. The receptors here all came from a child who was a newborn, infant or young child, either healthy, febrile or measles-vaccinated (not recorded which). Each CDR3 is given with its conserved first and last residue. Each record gives: J gene, V gene, D gene, clone size, CDR3 protein, CDR3 DNA. The D gene is left open where the match is weak. Size is stated for part of the rows, as once, few or many counts, or as a class when the clone is expanded.

>TRDJ1|TRDV1|NA|few
CALGESTSRSPYTDKLIF
TGTGCTCTTGGGGAATCAACGTCCCGGAGCCCATACACCGATAAACTCATCTTT
>TRDJ1|TRDV1|TRDD3|NA
CALGPLPPWGRQYTDKLIF
TGTGCTCTTGGACCACTTCCTCCCTGGGGGAGACAATACACCGATAAACTCATCTTT
>TRDJ1|TRDV1|TRDD3|few
CALGDTLGDTRLIF
TGTGCTCTTGGGGATACGCTGGGGGATACGAGGCTCATCTTT
>TRDJ3|TRDV2|TRDD3|few
CACDTVLGSWDARQMFF
TGTGCCTGTGACACGGTACTGGGGTCCTGGGACGCCCGACAGATGTTTTTC
>TRDJ1|TRDV2|NA|NA
CACDLYRGDELIF
TGTGCCTGTGACTTGTACAGGGGCGATGAACTCATCTTT
>TRDJ3|TRDV2|NA|medium-sized
CACDPVLDIGARQMFF
TGTGCCTGTGACCCGGTACTGGATATCGGGGCGCGACAGATGTTTTTC
>TRDJ1|TRDV3|TRDD3|NA
CAFNLPGTGGYESDKLIF
TGTGCCTTTAATCTGCCCGGGACTGGGGGATACGAGTCCGATAAACTCATCTTT
>TRDJ3|TRDV2|TRDD3|NA
CACDTGGGFSWDTRQMFF
TGTGCCTGTGACACCGGTGGGGGATTTTCCTGGGACACCCGACAGATGTTTTTC
>TRDJ1|TRDV1|NA|NA
CALGEQLPTGGTVYTDKLIF
TGTGCTCTTGGGGAACAGCTTCCTACTGGGGGGACTGTATACACCGATAAACTCATCTTT
>TRDJ1|TRDV2|NA|few
CACDPLYASVDKLIF
TGTGCCTGTGACCCCTTATACGCTTCCGTCGATAAACTCATCTTT
>TRDJ1|TRDV1|TRDD3|few
CALGGFGGIRGDKLIF
TGTGCTCTTGGGGGCTTTGGGGGGATACGCGGGGATAAACTCATCTTT
>TRDJ1|TRDV3|NA|NA
CAFGNRDKLIF
TGCGCCTTTGGAAACCGCGATAAACTCATCTTT
>TRDJ1|TRDV1|TRDD3|few
CALGGSKTGGRTTDKLIF
TGTGCTCTTGGGGGCTCAAAGACTGGGGGTCGAACCACCGATAAACTCATCTTT
>TRDJ1|TRDV1|NA|NA
CALGERLCILADPYTDKLIF
TGTGCTCTTGGGGAACGGTTATGCATCTTAGCAGATCCGTACACCGATAAACTCATCTTT
>TRDJ1|TRDV1|NA|NA
CALGKGSLALIF
TGTGCTCTTGGGAAGGGATCCCTAGCCCTCATCTTT
>TRDJ1|TRDV3|NA|NA
CAFSNQGMPTDKLIF
TGTGCCTTTAGCAATCAGGGGATGCCCACCGATAAACTCATCTTT
>TRDJ3|TRDV2|TRDD3|few
CACDTVTLLGDSWDTRQMFF
TGTGCCTGTGACACCGTAACCTTACTGGGGGACTCCTGGGACACCCGACAGATGTTTTTC
>TRDJ1|TRDV1|TRDD3|NA
CALGELKDRNWGIRGGRYTDKLIF
TGTGCTCTTGGGGAACTAAAAGATAGGAACTGGGGGATACGTGGTGGCCGGTACACCGATAAACTCATCTTT
>TRDJ1|TRDV1|TRDD3|NA
CALGDPDSPSVLGDKLIF
TGTGCTCTTGGGGACCCCGATTCCCCCTCCGTACTGGGGGATAAACTCATCTTT
>TRDJ1|TRDV1|NA|NA
CALGELGDAREGETDKLIF
TGTGCTCTTGGGGAACTTGGCGACGCCCGGGAGGGGGAAACCGATAAACTCATCTTT
>TRDJ1|TRDV1|TRDD3|few
CALGEPLLWGIYPYTDKLIF
TGTGCTCTTGGGGAACCCCTACTCTGGGGGATATACCCGTACACCGATAAACTCATCTTT
>TRDJ1|TRDV1|NA|few
CALGKPTYTDKLIF
TGTGCTCTTGGGAAACCAACCTACACCGATAAACTCATCTTT
>TRDJ1|TRDV1|NA|few
CALGESLPTLGWGIGSPTDKLIF
TGTGCTCTTGGGGAAAGCCTTCCTACGTTAGGCTGGGGGATAGGAAGCCCCACCGATAAACTCATCTTT
>TRDJ1|TRDV1|TRDD3|few
CALGELGDTWTDKLIF
TGTGCTCTTGGGGAACTGGGGGATACTTGGACCGATAAACTCATCTTT
>TRDJ1|TRDV1|NA|NA
CALPLEIPGLYTDKLIF
TGTGCTCTTCCCCTGGAGATCCCTGGGCTATACACCGATAAACTCATCTTT
>TRDJ1|TRDV3|NA|few
CAFLRLAGDVSDKLIF
TGTGCCTTTCTCCGCTTGGCTGGGGATGTTTCCGATAAACTCATCTTT
>TRDJ1|TRDV1|TRDD3|few
CALGEPPLRVGDTGKLIF
TGTGCTCTTGGGGAACCTCCTTTGAGGGTGGGGGATACAGGTAAACTCATCTTT
>TRDJ1|TRDV1|TRDD3|few
CALGELLNWGIIDKLIF
TGTGCTCTTGGGGAACTCTTAAACTGGGGGATTATCGATAAACTCATCTTT
>TRDJ1|TRDV1|TRDD3|few
CALKIDGGYSSYTDKLIF
TGTGCTCTTAAAATAGATGGGGGATACTCTTCGTACACCGATAAACTCATCTTT
>TRDJ1|TRDV1|NA|few
CALGERFYCFLPESLDTDKLIF
TGTGCCCTTGGGGAACGATTCTATTGTTTCTTACCGGAGAGTCTTGACACCGATAAACTCATCTTT
>TRDJ1|TRDV3|NA|few
CAYPMVQGGKLIF
TGTGCCTACCCCATGGTCCAGGGTGGTAAACTCATCTTT
>TRDJ1|TRDV1|NA|NA
CALGGYRYRRPHRGTDKLIF
TGTGCTCTTGGGGGGTATCGCTACAGAAGGCCCCACCGAGGGACCGATAAACTCATCTTT
>TRDJ1|TRDV1|TRDD3|few
CALGELSPYLGDTDKLIF
TGTGCTCTTGGGGAACTCTCCCCATACCTGGGGGATACTGATAAACTCATCTTT
>TRDJ1|TRDV1|NA|few
CALGAPGFWGLPRYDKLIF
TGTGCTCTTGGGGCCCCAGGCTTCTGGGGATTACCCCGGTACGATAAACTCATCTTT
>TRDJ1|TRDV2|TRDD3|medium-sized
CACEGIVEERDTTDKLIF
TGTGCCTGTGAGGGCATTGTGGAGGAGCGGGATACGACCGATAAACTCATCTTT
>TRDJ1|TRDV1|NA|NA
CALGTPFPSLRGARQLIF
TGTGCTCTTGGGACCCCCTTTCCTTCTCTCCGGGGGGCCCGTCAACTCATCTTT
>TRDJ1|TRDV1|NA|NA
CALGEILPTSPTLARGIFALSIKLIF
TGTGCTCTTGGGGAAATACTTCCTACCAGCCCTACCCTAGCTCGGGGGATTTTCGCCCTGAGCATTAAACTCATCTTT
>TRDJ1|TRDV2|NA|medium-sized
CACDLLENRGSRFETDKLIF
TGTGCCTGTGACCTACTTGAGAACCGGGGGTCCCGGTTTGAGACCGATAAACTCATCTTT
>TRDJ1|TRDV2|TRDD3|medium-sized
CACDVLGEYTDKLIF
TGTGCCTGTGACGTACTGGGGGAGTACACCGATAAACTCATCTTT
>TRDJ1|TRDV1|NA|few
CALGELSNSLKLIF
TGTGCTCTTGGGGAACTGTCAAACTCTCTTAAACTCATCTTT
>TRDJ3|TRDV3|TRDD2|NA
CAFSVLPKVGGSWDTRQMFF
TGTGCCTTCTCCGTCCTTCCTAAGGTTGGGGGGTCCTGGGACACCCGACAGATGTTTTTC
>TRDJ1|TRDV1|NA|few
CALGGGGLTF
TGTGCTCTTGGGGGCGGGGGACTCACCTTT
>TRDJ1|TRDV1|TRDD3|few
CALGGGYTGGYMHVKLIF
TGTGCTCTTGGGGGCGGTTATACTGGGGGATACATGCATGTTAAACTCATCTTT
>TRDJ1|TRDV1|NA|few
CALGEAHSILTDKLIF
TGTGCTCTTGGGGAAGCCCACTCGATCTTGACCGATAAACTCATCTTT
>TRDJ1|TRDV1|NA|few
CALGVLRGGYGYTDKLIF
TGTGCTCTTGGGGTACTACGGGGAGGGTACGGTTACACCGATAAACTCATCTTT
>TRDJ1|TRDV1|TRDD3|NA
CALGELRVPPTNWGIRELIF
TGTGCTCTTGGGGAACTTAGGGTTCCTCCGACGAACTGGGGGATACGGGAACTCATCTTT
>TRDJ1|TRDV1|TRDD3|NA
CALGELKASNQVLGDTPDKLIF
TGTGCTCTTGGGGAACTGAAGGCTTCGAACCAAGTACTGGGGGATACGCCCGATAAACTCATCTTT
>TRDJ3|TRDV2|TRDD3|few
CACDTGGHSSWGTRQMFF
TGTGCCTGTGACACTGGGGGACACAGCTCCTGGGGCACCCGACAGATGTTTTTC
>TRDJ1|TRDV1|NA|NA
CALGEIILLGGTTDKLIF
TGTGCTCTTGGGGAGATCATCCTACTTGGGGGAACGACCGATAAACTCATCTTT
>TRDJ3|TRDV1|TRDD3|NA
CALGERYGYPYWGITPTRDTRQMFF
TGTGCTCTTGGGGAAAGGTACGGATACCCTTATTGGGGGATAACCCCTACCCGGGACACCCGACAGATGTTTTTC
>TRDJ3|TRDV2|TRDD3|few
CACDGTGGYSSWDTRQMFF
TGTGCCTGTGACGGGACTGGGGGATACAGCTCCTGGGACACCCGACAGATGTTTTTC
>TRDJ1|TRDV2|TRDD3|NA
CACDVLGDTTDKLTF
TGTGCCTGTGATGTGCTGGGGGATACGACCGATAAACTCACCTTT
>TRDJ3|TRDV2|NA|NA
CACDTAGSSWDTRQMFF
TGTGCCTGTGACACCGCTGGGAGCTCCTGGGACACCCGACAGATGTTTTTC